Listed below are T cell receptor beta chains from one sample, sequenced in a study of low-dose radiotherapy and immunotherapy resistance in tumors. TCRdb reprocessed the reads with MiXCR, giving one entry per CDR3 protein. The table includes roughly 56,000 distinct CDR3 sequences, 23% detected once. The sample consisted of PBMCs, taken after low-dose radiotherapy plus immunotherapy. These receptors were obtained from a male donor with prostate cancer. The CDR3 runs from the conserved cysteine through the conserved F or W. The order of the fields is D gene, clone size, J gene, V gene, CDR3 DNA, CDR3 protein. The D gene is left open where the match is weak. For some rows the clone size is stated as once, few or many, or as a class when expanded; others skip it.

>TRBD1|many|TRBJ2-1|TRBV27
TGTGCCAGCAGTTTACAGGGGGAGAGGGTCTACAATGAGCAGTTCTTC
CASSLQGERVYNEQFF
>NA|many|TRBJ2-3|TRBV9
TGTGCCAGCAGCGCCGCTGCCGGGAGCGGCGGCACAGATACGCAGTATTTT
CASSAAAGSGGTDTQYF
>TRBD2|many|TRBJ2-7|TRBV19
TGTGCCAGTAGCACGACTAGCGGGATTTTCAACGAGCAGTACTTC
CASSTTSGIFNEQYF
>NA|NA|TRBJ2-1|TRBV3-1
TGTGCCAGCAGCCAATTCGGGACCAACAATAAGCAGTTCTTC
CASSQFGTNNKQFF
>NA|many|TRBJ2-7|TRBV7-2
TGTGCCAGCAGCCCCGGATTCAGCAGGCACTACGAGCAGTACTTC
CASSPGFSRHYEQYF
>NA|NA|TRBJ1-5|TRBV12-5
TGTGCTAGTGGTTCCCAGGAAGGCAATCAGCCCCAGCATTTT
CASGSQEGNQPQHF
>TRBD2|many|TRBJ2-7|TRBV29-1
TGCAGCGCTGGCGGGGGAACGACCCCCGAGCAGTACTTC
CSAGGGTTPEQYF
>TRBD1|many|TRBJ2-7|TRBV6-2/TRBV6-3
TGTGCCAGCAGTTTATTCATGAGGACAGGTGTTGTCTACGAGCAGTACTTC
CASSLFMRTGVVYEQYF
>NA|many|TRBJ2-5|TRBV2
TGTGCCAGCAGAGAACAGGTCCGAGAGACCCAGTACTTC
CASREQVRETQYF
>TRBD2|NA|TRBJ2-3|TRBV4-2
TGTGCCAGCAGCCAAGAGACTAGCGGGGTAACAGATACGCAGTATTTT
CASSQETSGVTDTQYF
>NA|many|TRBJ2-3|TRBV6-2/TRBV6-3
TGTGCCAGCAGTTCGACTGTGGATACGCAGTATTTT
CASSSTVDTQYF
>NA|many|TRBJ1-2|TRBV7-2
TGTGCCAGCAGCCCCCGAGGTGGCTACACCTTC
CASSPRGGYTF
>TRBD2|many|TRBJ2-1|TRBV12-3/TRBV12-4
TGTGCCAGCAGTCTTAGCGGGAGACACCCCTACAATGAGCAGTTCTTC
CASSLSGRHPYNEQFF
>TRBD2|NA|TRBJ2-1|TRBV4-2
TGTGCCAGCAGCCAAGATTACGGGCGGGGGGGATCCAATGAGCAGTTCTTC
CASSQDYGRGGSNEQFF
>TRBD1|NA|TRBJ1-5|TRBV7-8
TGTGCCAGCAGCAACGATAAGATAGAACAGGGGATCCAGCCCCAGCATTTT
CASSNDKIEQGIQPQHF
>NA|many|TRBJ2-7|TRBV5-1
TGCGCCAGCAGCGGGGGGACGGAAGCCTACTACGAGCAGTACTTC
CASSGGTEAYYEQYF
>TRBD2|many|TRBJ2-1|TRBV7-7
TGTGCTAGCAGCTTAGAACCGGGACTAGCGGACAATGAGCAGTTCTTC
CASSLEPGLADNEQFF
>NA|many|TRBJ1-1|TRBV9
TGTGCCAGCAGCGTCGGGTGGGGCACTGAAGCTTTCTTT
CASSVGWGTEAFF
>NA|many|TRBJ2-5|TRBV20-1
TGCAGTGCTAGTTCGTTACTCCTCCTCGAAGGGATCCAAGAGACCCAGTACTTC
CSASSLLLLEGIQETQYF
>NA|many|TRBJ1-5|TRBV20-1
TGCAGTGCACGATCCCCGGAGGGAAATCAGCCCCAGCATTTT
CSARSPEGNQPQHF
>NA|many|TRBJ1-1|TRBV30
TGTGCCTGGAGTTTGAGCAACACTGAAGCTTTCTTT
CAWSLSNTEAFF
>TRBD2|many|TRBJ2-1|TRBV12-3/TRBV12-4
TGTGCCAGCAACCCGCGGCCGAGCGGGGGCAATGAGCAGTTCTTC
CASNPRPSGGNEQFF
>TRBD1|NA|TRBJ2-1|TRBV6-1
TGTGCCAGCAGTTATTTGGGACAGAACAATGAGCAGTTCTTC
CASSYLGQNNEQFF
>NA|many|TRBJ2-7|TRBV6-2/TRBV6-3
TGTGCCAGCACGCGAATAGGTGGGAAGAGCTCCTACGAGCAGTACTTC
CASTRIGGKSSYEQYF
>TRBD1|many|TRBJ1-3|TRBV29-1
TGCAGCGCCACAGACAGGGCTTATGATGGAAACACCATATATTTT
CSATDRAYDGNTIYF
>NA|many|TRBJ2-5|TRBV5-6
TGTGCCAGCGAAGGCGGACAAGAGACCCAGTACTTC
CASEGGQETQYF
>NA|many|TRBJ2-1|TRBV10-3
TGTGCCATCAGTTTCAGGGTGGAGAGCTCCTACAATGAGCAGTTCTTC
CAISFRVESSYNEQFF
>NA|many|TRBJ2-7|TRBV5-1
TGCGCCAGCAGCTTCAGGGGTAGTTCCTACGAGCAGTACTTC
CASSFRGSSYEQYF
>TRBD1|many|TRBJ1-2|TRBV29-1
TGCAGCGCCGCAGGGGGCGGCGATGGCTACACCTTC
CSAAGGGDGYTF
>TRBD1|many|TRBJ2-3|TRBV5-1
TGCGCCAGCCGCTGGGTAAAGGGACAGGGGACAGATACGCAGTATTTT
CASRWVKGQGTDTQYF
>NA|many|TRBJ2-7|TRBV11-2
TGTGCCAGCAGCCGGAGACAGGACCCCTACGAGCAGTACTTC
CASSRRQDPYEQYF
>NA|many|TRBJ2-6|TRBV10-3
TGTGCCATCAGCTCCAGTGGCTCTGGGGCCAACGTCCTGACTTTC
CAISSSGSGANVLTF
>TRBD1|many|TRBJ1-5|TRBV6-6
TGTGCCAGCAGTTACTCGCCAACGACCGGGACAGCAAACAATCAGCCCCAGCATTTT
CASSYSPTTGTANNQPQHF
>TRBD1|NA|TRBJ2-7|TRBV28
TGTGCCAGCAGTTTGTTTTTTTTCCGGGACAGTCACTACGAGCAGTACTTC
CASSLFFFRDSHYEQYF
>TRBD2|NA|TRBJ2-5|TRBV7-6
TGTGCTAGCAGCTTAATTCGGGGGGGTCGGGAGACCCAGTACTTC
CASSLIRGGRETQYF
>NA|many|TRBJ1-5|TRBV30
TGTGCCTGGAGTGTATCGGCATCTCTCAATCAGCCCCAGCATTTT
CAWSVSASLNQPQHF
>TRBD1|NA|TRBJ1-2|TRBV6-1
TGTGCCAGCACCCCCGGGACAGGGGTTCGTGGCTACACCTTC
CASTPGTGVRGYTF
>NA|many|TRBJ1-1|TRBV20-1
TGCAGTGCTGGGGGTGGAGGGGACGAAGCTTTCTTT
CSAGGGGDEAFF
>TRBD1|many|TRBJ2-3|TRBV24-1
TGTGCCACCAGTGATCACCGACAGGGGCGGGATACGCAGTATTTT
CATSDHRQGRDTQYF
>NA|many|TRBJ1-3|TRBV7-2
TGTGCCAGCAGCTTAAGCCGGACAGTACAAAACACCATATATTTT
CASSLSRTVQNTIYF
>NA|few|TRBJ1-1|TRBV29-1
TGCAGCGTTGCTGTGACCGCTGCCGGAGTTCCCCATTTT
CSVAVTAAGVPHF
>TRBD2|many|TRBJ2-3|TRBV29-1
TGCAGCGTTGAAGGGACTAGCTATACCACAGATACGCAGTATTTT
CSVEGTSYTTDTQYF
>NA|NA|TRBJ2-2|TRBV28
NA
CASTSARLGGSGELFFF
>NA|many|TRBJ2-2|TRBV7-2
TGTGCCAGCAGCTCGACTGGGGAGCTGTTTTTT
CASSSTGELFF
>TRBD2|many|TRBJ2-1|TRBV5-1
TGCGCCAGCAGCTTGGGGAAGGGACTAGCGGACACGTACAATGAGCAGTTCTTC
CASSLGKGLADTYNEQFF
>NA|many|TRBJ2-1|TRBV25-1
TGTGCCAGCAGTGAACTGGGGGGGCGGTACAATGAGCAGTTCTTC
CASSELGGRYNEQFF
>TRBD1|NA|TRBJ1-4|TRBV3-1
TGTGCCAGCGGACAGGGAGGGGAAAAACTGTTTTTT
CASGQGGEKLFF
>NA|many|TRBJ2-7|TRBV20-1
TGCAGTGCTAGTGGGGCAGGAAGGCGATACGAGCAGTACTTC
CSASGAGRRYEQYF
>TRBD2|many|TRBJ2-6|TRBV5-1
TGCGCCAGCAGCGGGACTAGCGGCCTCTCTGGGGCCAACGTCCTGACTTTC
CASSGTSGLSGANVLTF
>TRBD2|many|TRBJ2-3|TRBV5-5
TGTGCCAGCAGCGCGGCGACAGGGATTAAGGTAGCGGGGGACCCCACAGATACGCAGTATTTT
CASSAATGIKVAGDPTDTQYF
>TRBD2|NA|TRBJ2-3|TRBV6-2/TRBV6-3
TGTGCCTCAGCGGGAGTTCGGGATCAGTATTTT
CASAGVRDQYF
>NA|NA|TRBJ2-3|TRBV28
TGTGCCAGCAGGAGCAGAACTAGCACAGATACGCAGTATTTT
CASRSRTSTDTQYF
>NA|many|TRBJ2-5|TRBV2
TGTGCCAGCCAGGTTCGCGAGACCCAGTACTTC
CASQVRETQYF